Presented here are 12 T cell receptor beta chains from one specimen sequenced in a study of beta chain features in type 1 diabetes. As every portion of the isolated RNA was reverse transcribed, the sequencing read expressed TCRB transcripts. The data were produced by immunoSEQ multiplex PCR, yet TCRdb's version contains in-frame clones alone and is incomplete. The sample includes 900,000 or so clones, 15% to 20% seen only once; the top ten take around 0.02%. The material sequenced was naive CD4+ T cells from blood. Receptors were obtained from a woman aged 18-29 years in good health.

The chain joins TRBV28 to TRBJ2-1, with D unresolved. Germline lookup yields CDR1 MDHEN and CDR2 SYDVKM. V was shortened by 4 bases and J by 11 bases, with 12 bases between the two germline ends. The CDR3 covers 12 residues. The CDR3 loop is CASSYPGPKQFF. The CDR3 DNA is TGTGCCAGCAGTTATCCCGGACCCAAGCAGTTCTTC.

This clone has a handful of counts. The rearrangement links TRBV7-4 to TRBJ2-7, with 10 bases identical to TRBD1. The CDR3 totals 17 residues. Trimming took 0 bases from V and 0 from J; bases not matched to a gene: 5. CDR1 is SGHVT and CDR2 is SQSDAQ in the germline V gene. The CDR3 DNA reads TGTGCCAGCAGCTTAGCCTGGGACAGGGGTGACTCCTACGAGCAGTACTTC. It encodes CASSLAWDRGDSYEQYF.

This chain joins TRBV25-1 and TRBJ2-1; D remains unclear. Germline assignment: CDR1 MGHDK and CDR2 SYGVNS. Trimming took off 6 bases at V and 7 bases at J, with 4 bases between the two ends. The CDR3 runs 10 residues. The CDR3 sequence: CASRWNEQFF. In nucleotides, the CDR3 is TGTGCCAGCAGATGGAATGAGCAGTTCTTC.

This clone has a handful of counts. This sequence joins TRBV29-1 and TRBJ2-4; 8 nucleotides agree with TRBD1. This CDR3 contains 12 residues. Germline V gene sequence: CDR1 SQVTM, CDR2 ANQGSEA. The V gene end was trimmed by 7 bases and the J gene end by 8 bases; junction bases not matched to a gene: 7. This CDR3 reads CSGQTGADIQYF. CDR3 nucleotide sequence: TGCAGCGGACAGACAGGGGCGGACATTCAGTACTTC.

This clone came up a few times. Different DNA sequences within this sample yield the same CDR3. The chain uses TRBV5-1 and TRBJ2-5; D not resolved. Germline lookup yields CDR1 SGHRS and CDR2 YFSETQ. V was clipped by 5 bases and J by 2 bases, with 4 bases between them. The CDR3 contains 11 residues. The CDR3 is CASSLQETQYF. DNA of the CDR3: TGCGCCAGCAGTCTTCAAGAGACCCAGTACTTC.

This clone turned up a few times. The chain carries TRBV6-1 and TRBJ2-1; D possibly corresponds to TRBD2 (6 bases). Between the trimmed V and J ends, which lost 4 bases and 7 bases, there was a span of 8 bases. The CDR3 sequence is 12 residues long. Germline values: CDR1 MNHNS, CDR2 SASEGT. The CDR3 DNA follows: TGTGCCAGCAGTGCTAGCGTTAATGAGCAGTTCTTC. Its translation: CASSASVNEQFF.

This clone was seen a handful of times. J is TRBJ2-3 and V is TRBV7-2; 7 bases align to TRBD2. Germline trimming cut 2 bases from V and 0 bases from J; bases unmatched to any gene: 5. Looked up from germline, CDR1 is SGHTA and CDR2 is FQGNSA. The CDR3 contains 16 residues. The CDR3 spells CASSLRLAASTDTQYF. Here the CDR3 DNA reads TGTGCCAGCAGCTTAAGACTAGCTGCTAGCACAGATACGCAGTATTTT.

This clone was recorded a few times. The identical CDR3 is also encoded by other nucleotide sequences in the sample. J is TRBJ2-1 and V is TRBV7-2; 11 bases align to TRBD2. This CDR3 is 15 amino acids long. The V gene's germline CDR1 is SGHTA and CDR2 FQGNSA. V shed 1 base, J shed 4 bases, and the junction held 0 bases outside the gene matches. The CDR3 spells CASSLGLAGYNEQFF. For the CDR3, the DNA is TGTGCCAGCAGCTTAGGACTAGCGGGGTACAATGAGCAGTTCTTC.

The V call is TRBV6-6, the J call TRBJ2-7; 7 positions agree with TRBD2. The CDR3 sequence is 14 residues long. CDR1 is MNHNY and CDR2 is SVGAGI in the germline V gene (reference sequence). The ends lost 2 bases at V and 3 bases at J; junction bases unmatched: 4. In DNA, the CDR3 is TGTGCCAGCAGTTACCCCGGCGGGGGCTACGAGCAGTACTTC. As protein: CASSYPGGGYEQYF.

This chain joins TRBV23-1 and TRBJ2-1; no clear D gene. TRBV23-1 is flagged as an ORF with uncertain function. The CDR3 covers 15 residues. The germline V and J ends were trimmed by 0 bases and 2 bases, with 8 bases remaining between them. CDR3 amino acids: CASSQSGRPYNEQFF. In nucleotides, the CDR3 is TGCGCCAGCAGTCAATCCGGCAGGCCCTACAATGAGCAGTTCTTC.

The J gene is TRBJ2-1, the V gene TRBV5-4; 8 bases are shared with TRBD2. Trimming at V came to 4 bases and at J to 6 bases, leaving 6 bases not matched to a gene. Germline lookup yields CDR1 SGHNT and CDR2 YYREEE (reference sequence). This CDR3 is built from 14 residues. The CDR3 region is CASSRREGRNEQFF. The CDR3 DNA reads TGTGCCAGCAGCCGCCGGGAGGGCCGCAATGAGCAGTTCTTC.

The chain is built from TRBV7-9 and TRBJ1-1; no reliable D call. CDR3 length equals 13 residues. The V end was cut by 5 bases, the J end by 1 base, with 8 bases between. Germline-derived CDR1 and CDR2 are SEHNR and FQNEAQ (reference sequence). As DNA, the CDR3 is TGTGCCAGCAGCCAGGACGGGAACACTGAAGCTTTCTTT. It specifies CASSQDGNTEAFF.